This T cell receptor beta chain was recovered during a study of blood T cell repertoires in COVID-19. Study background: The United States, Italy and Spain were the sources of the acute and convalescent COVID-19 samples. T cells, B-cell-depleted T cells, or PBMCs supplied cDNA or gDNA.

The CDR3 extends over 13 amino acids. Germline V gene sequence: CDR1 MNHEY, CDR2 SVGEGT. Trimming pared 5 bases from V and 7 bases from J, leaving 11 bases between. The method was immunoSEQ multiplex PCR; TCRdb's version includes in-frame clones alone and lacks a portion of them. Of approximately 150,000 clones in the sample, over 80% were seen once. The source of this sequence is a woman aged 45 to 65 with acute or convalescent COVID-19. This chain connects TRBV6-2 or TRBV6-3 to TRBJ1-4, with D possibly being TRBD1 (5 bases). The sequenced sample was peripheral blood. The CDR3 DNA reads TGTGCCAGCAGTCCGACAGTTAGTGAAAAACTGTTTTTT. Its protein product is CASSPTVSEKLFF.